This TCR beta chain was captured in a study of cytomegalovirus exposure and HLA in healthy donors (dated by TCRdb to 2015 to 2018). Background for the entire study: An earlier analysis of approximately 590 of the donors reported 250 to 300 Gb of sequence data and around 120 million unique TCR beta sequences from about 179 million T cells. Among about 410 genotyped donors of the cohort, an average of around 250,000 unique TCR beta nucleotide sequences was sequenced per donor, of which roughly 17% were non-productive. HLA typing covered class I and class II loci at four-digit resolution. The study used immunosequencing to profile the T cell repertoires of hundreds of subjects and linked those repertoires to cytomegalovirus serostatus. To predict cytomegalovirus infection status, the study brought together high-throughput TCR immunosequencing, statistical association of individual TCRs with disease status, and machine learning. About five DR-DQ haplotypes were treated as single units for association and clustering because of strong linkage in the cohort. Alongside the repertoire data, information on donor age, sex, ethnicity and CMV serostatus was compiled. An earlier analysis of fewer than 750 of the donors used high-throughput TCR beta sequencing to judge whether each TCR beta V gene segment behaved as functional or pseudogenic. In the later analysis, no new phenotypic data were used to find candidate immune exposures; instead, reliance was placed on TCR beta sequences and their occurrence across donors. Typing coverage differed by locus: A, B, C, DRB1 and DQB1 were typed in about 629-630 donors, DQA1 in approximately 520, DPA1 in 600 to 610, and DPB1 in just under 480. A later genetic analysis took genome-wide SNP genotypes for about 60% of the roughly 670 donors and used that subset as a discovery cohort. Along with the approximately 650-subject first cohort, a separate validation cohort of over 90 different subjects was used. Approximately 300 gigabases of sequencing data and tens of millions of unique TCR sequences were included in an early release covering several hundred HLA-typed donors. Of the approximately 370 genotyped donors, approximately 80% were placed in the genetic ancestry cluster associated with self-reported Caucasian donors. In a later analysis, previously published TCR beta repertoires from some 640 donors were re-analyzed and high-resolution HLA genotyping was added so that TCR occurrence patterns could be studied. The study was designed to test whether signatures of past pathogen exposure could be identified by cataloging public T cell receptors. Every discovery cohort repertoire had been produced on one sequencing platform. Overall results and qualifications from the work: The cohort was sequenced for TCR beta chains only, and without alpha or paired-chain data the features that could be detected were limited. The study gave a list of 150 to 200 TCR beta chains associated with cytomegalovirus. The authors suggested that the approach could potentially be generalized to other disease states and immunological phenotypes. Presence/absence analyses assumed roughly uniform sequencing depth across donors, an assumption that may not hold. In a later genetic analysis, fewer N-insertions in productive TCRs were reported among donors in an Asian-associated ancestry cluster than the roughly 640-donor mean. When HLA alleles, especially DR and DQ, strongly co-occurred, TCR associations were difficult to assign to individual alleles. The 87-base-pair reads could not distinguish some IMGT-functional V segments, including TRBV6-2 and TRBV6-3, so those segments were excluded. Most TCR sequences were seen in very few donors, while some public TCRs were found in many individuals. A later analysis found that most CMV-associated TCR beta chains appeared HLA-restricted, with HLA associations seemingly driven largely by CMV exposure. CMV serostatus was the only immune exposure information available for the cohort. The classifier was reported to diagnose cytomegalovirus status with high specificity and sensitivity in both the original cohort and the validation cohort. In a later analysis, HLA-associated TCR beta chains showed more clonal expansion and lower generation probabilities than non-associated chains that were equally common. Broadly in line with IMGT annotations, most TCR beta V segments showed up in productive rearrangements about 90% or about 30% of the time in an earlier analysis of 450 to 600 of the donors. In a later genetic analysis, a missense DCLRE1C variant was associated with V-gene and J-gene trimming of TCR beta chains, and the association was replicated in an independent cohort. According to a later analysis, TCR association rates differed among HLA loci, with DRB1 alleles showing the most associated TCRs and HLA-C alleles showing the fewest. Because HLA typing was missing for some donors at each locus, association tests included only the typed subset. A later analysis reported that several top co-occurrence clusters appeared linked to parvovirus B19, influenza, CMV and Epstein-Barr virus. At a false discovery rate of 0.05, a later analysis linked around 15,000 TCR beta sequences to specific HLA alleles. Because counts were too low, roughly 16 rarely observed V segments, including chromosome 9 orphons, were excluded from the earlier analysis of some 540 of the donors. A cluster of highly shared sequence variants was judged likely to be a technical artifact of the sequencing pipeline. Linkage disequilibrium might explain the correlated functional status among segregating V segments, but an unknown experimental factor could not be ruled out. A further reported finding was that TCR beta sequences accurately predicted the HLA-A and HLA-B alleles for most subjects in the first cohort. In vitro tests confirmed that a few of the cytomegalovirus-associated TCR beta chains recognize cytomegalovirus antigens.

With respect to this clone: It has no known antigen specificity. Per-nucleotide qualities are absent, and no much larger clonotype sits a single base away.

The cohort consisted of approximately 690 healthy bone marrow donors. At the time of sampling, every cohort member was nominally healthy, though immune exposures that went unrecorded were likely present. The donor tested CMV seronegative, placing the donor among the 350 to 400 seronegative members of the cohort. Each donor provided a peripheral blood sample, and peripheral blood mononuclear cells were used for TCR beta sequencing. Genomic DNA was extracted from the blood cell samples with the Qiagen DNeasy Blood Extraction Kit. The CDR3 has 17 amino acids, counting the end cysteine and phenylalanine. Of all the DNA, just the CDR3 is kept, 51 bases in frame from base 1. Trimmed from V: 3 bases; trimmed from J: 7 bases; junction bases lacking a gene match: 9. Looking up the germline V gene yields CDR1 KGHSH and CDR2 LQKENI. The method was the immunoSEQ multiplex PCR assay. For the multiplex PCR, a mixture combining 60 forward primers for TCR Vbeta segments and 13 reverse primers for TCR Jbeta segments was used. Amplification of the CDR3 region of rearranged TCR beta genes was performed with a multiplex PCR assay on genomic DNA. The amplified TCR beta libraries were sequenced on the Illumina HiSeq System as 87-base-pair reads. The source study handled its data this way. In a later analysis, approximately 74 million unique TCR beta chains were counted across the 500 to 850 repertoires, and about 9.9 million of these chains were shared by at least two donors. Raw reads were error-corrected and collapsed into unique sequences with a nearest-neighbor algorithm that merged closely related sequences to remove PCR and sequencing errors. CDR3 sequences were aligned to IMGT reference sequences to assign V, D and J gene segments. For a sequence to be retained, a match of at least six nucleotides was required to both a V gene segment and a J gene segment. Rearrangements were called productive when the CDR3 lacked stop codons and stayed in frame with V and J; all others were non-productive. CDR3 was defined according to IMGT convention as the region running from the second conserved V-encoded cysteine to the conserved J-encoded phenylalanine. In an earlier analysis of around 570 of the donors, sequences lacking an unambiguous match to a single V gene segment were excluded. An earlier analysis of roughly 590 of the donors called V segments functional above 56.7% productive rearrangements and segregating when the between-donor standard deviation exceeded 5%. To diagnose cytomegalovirus status from the catalog of TCR beta chain sequences, a statistical classification framework was built. In a later analysis, V and J genes were assigned by comparing TCR nucleotide sequences against IMGT/GENE-DB human TR gene sequences. A later analysis assigned CDR3 sequences and most-parsimonious VDJ recombination scenarios with the TCRdist pipeline. In a later analysis, each TCR beta chain was defined by its CDR3 amino acid sequence together with its V-gene family, and reads without a unique V-gene family were excluded. To address suspected cross-contamination and a sequencing artifact, a later analysis removed over 500 highly shared, low-generation-probability nucleotide sequences. For each public chain, a later analysis derived a clonal expansion index from normalized ranks of inferred template counts within each repertoire. A later analysis computed generation probabilities with a VDJ recombination model fitted to out-of-frame rearrangements, and checked the results against IGoR. A later analysis scored TCR-TCR, TCR-HLA and TCR-CMV co-occurrence with hypergeometric tests, applying a repertoire-size bias correction to TCR pairs. False discovery rates were estimated in a later analysis by permuting HLA or CMV assignments 20 times. In a later analysis, co-occurring TCRs were grouped with DBSCAN, and TCRdist sequence similarity was added when clustering was performed within HLA-allele-positive subsets. Repertoires with fewer than 30,000 or more than 120,000 public chains were left out of co-occurrence clustering, as were about five repertoires with anomalous nucleotide sharing. This immuneACCESS table, as held by TCRdb, lists in-frame sequences with V and J called but not all clones. Of the missing ones, under half trace to an unresolved V gene in checked studies; the others have no known cause. V and J calls plus clone size are reproduced from that table; the DNA served to infer D and trimming. Recorded for this sample are about 120,000 clones; around three quarters of them occurred a single time. The top ten constitute 2% to 3% of the sample.

This receptor chain uses TRBV18 and TRBJ2-1, and 13 bases in between align with TRBD2. Sample: PBMCs. The receptor was isolated from a female donor in good health and CMV-seronegative. In nucleotide form, the sequence is TGTGCCAGCTCACCCATTGAACTAGCGGGGGGGACTAATGAGCAGTTCTTC. This translates into CASSPIELAGGTNEQFF.